This entry describes one T cell receptor (beta chain). In the authors' workflow: The authors estimated nucleated cell counts from reference gene primer amplification. The table came from immunoSEQ multiplex PCR; TCRdb's copy has only in-frame clones and leaves some out. That table gives V, J and clone size, and the DNA gave D and trimming. This sample yields some 78,000 clones, of which almost 90% are seen a single time; 4.3% belongs to the top ten. This sample is drawn from a study of blood T cell repertoires in COVID-19. Whole-study context: Both acute and convalescent COVID-19 samples were obtained from the United States, Italy and Spain.

V dropped 4 bases and J dropped 6; count of bases not matched to a gene: 12. This CDR3 has 16 amino acids. Germline CDR1 is WSHSY and CDR2 is SAAADI. The receptor's source is an elderly woman with active or convalescent COVID-19. V usage is TRBV10-2 and J usage is TRBJ2-7; 10 bases align to TRBD2. Sequencing was done on a sample of peripheral blood. The CDR3 region is CASSAALAGGRSEQYF. In DNA form, the CDR3 reads TGCGCCAGCAGTGCGGCCTTAGCGGGAGGAAGGAGCGAGCAGTACTTC.